The source of this T cell receptor (beta chain) is a study of STAT3 mutations in large granular lymphocyte leukemia. Study-wide findings and caveats: Differing intervals and regimens complicate linking therapy response to clone burden. In T-cell large granular lymphocyte leukemia, about half of patients showed multiple immunodominant subclonotypes. In about 30% of the 18 patients, new TCR clonotypes emerged after therapy. Suggested: STAT3 mutation was not the ancestral event for these clonal expansions.

A remark on this clone: Its specificity is not known.

The length of the CDR3 is 13 residues. The trim removed 9 bases at V and 5 bases at J, leaving 7 bases unmatched. From germline, CDR1 is LNHDA and CDR2 SQIVND (reference sequence). Average productive template count per sample was around 43,000. The repertoire was sequenced with immunoSEQ multiplex PCR; TCRdb's copy has only in-frame clones and lacks some. The table lists some 30,000 clones, more than 60% of them singletons. Sequencing was done on a sample of peripheral blood mononuclear cells. The sequence was collected from a woman aged 45 to 65 with T-cell large granular lymphocyte leukemia. Some clones in this sample may be carry-over from other donors' samples. The chain uses TRBV19 and TRBJ1-2, with 9 bases lining up with TRBD1. CDR3 sequence: CASLSGTGYGYTF. CDR3 DNA: TGTGCCAGCCTTTCCGGGACAGGGTATGGCTACACCTTC.